Listed here are 32 T cell receptor beta chains from one sample, sequenced in a study of naive and memory T cell subsets. Study conclusions and caveats: Possibly reflecting memory cells re-expressing CD45RA, a few larger clonotypes occurred in naive repertoires, especially CD8.

An equimolar mix of two oligonucleotides served as the beta constant-region primer for TRBC1 and TRBC2. The ligated cDNA underwent four PCR rounds using SP2 and nested alpha and beta constant-region primers. TCRdb re-called the UMI-ligation and nested PCR reads through MiXCR, storing one row per CDR3 protein. The data show 150,000 or so distinct CDR3 sequences, 20% to 25% seen once. The antigens these receptors bind are not known. The specimen sequenced was naive CD4+ T cells from blood. These receptors originate from a human donor in good health.

The sample holds a few counts of this clonotype. J is TRBJ2-3 and V is TRBV6-5, with TRBD2 identical over 12 bases. Losses at the gene ends were 6 bases for V and 3 bases for J; bases not matched to a gene: 7. The germline V gene has CDR1 MNHEY and CDR2 SVGAGI. The CDR3 is 16 amino acids. The CDR3 loop reads CASRTRTSGRTDTQYF. The DNA of the CDR3 is TGTGCCAGCAGAACCAGAACTAGCGGGAGGACAGATACGCAGTATTTT.

This clonotype was detected many times. The genes are TRBV18 and TRBJ2-3; D possibly corresponds to TRBD2 (6 bases). With 0 bases removed from V and 2 bases from J, the gap between germline ends came to 21 bases. CDR1 is KGHSH and CDR2 is LQKENI in the germline V gene. The CDR3 has 19 amino acids. The CDR3 loop is CASSPPLFPGGILTDTQYF. CDR3 bases: TGTGCCAGCTCACCACCTCTCTTTCCCGGCGGGATACTCACAGATACGCAGTATTTT.

Only a few counts were recorded for this clonotype. The chain has TRBV12-3 or TRBV12-4 and TRBJ2-2, with TRBD1 matching 7 bases. Trimming at V came to 6 bases and at J to 1 base, leaving 5 bases not matched to a gene. CDR3 length: 15 amino acids. The chain's CDR3 is CASRLRQGNTGELFF. CDR3 DNA sequence: TGTGCCAGCAGACTTAGACAGGGGAACACCGGGGAGCTGTTTTTT.

This clonotype was counted ten times or more. The chain joins TRBV21-1 to TRBJ1-4; the listed D gene, TRBD1, was not tested against the DNA. TRBV21-1 is described as a pseudogene. This CDR3 spans 16 amino acids. CDR3 amino acids: CASSGPGQGFEEKLFF. CDR3 sequence (DNA): TGTGCCAGCAGCGGACCGGGACAGGGGTTTGAGGAAAAACTGTTTTTT.

Turning to this clonotype: An end of the junction differs from the germline gene, which may be a read error. The rearrangement joins TRBV6-2 or TRBV6-3 to TRBJ2-1; TRBD1 or TRBD2 may be the D gene (7 bases each). The CDR3 is 13 residues long. CDR1 is MNHEY and CDR2 is SVGEGT in the germline V gene. CDR3 residues: CASSYPGGRQGVF. The CDR3 DNA sequence: TGTGCCAGCAGTTACCCGGGGGGACGACAGGGTGTCTTC.

This clonotype was counted ten times or more. The V and J genes are TRBV28 and TRBJ1-5; D not resolved. Trimming removed 5 bases at V and 2 bases at J, with 4 bases between. The germline gives CDR1 MDHEN, CDR2 SYDVKM. This CDR3 comprises 12 residues. The CDR3 sequence: CASSGGNQPQHF. In DNA form, the CDR3 reads TGTGCCAGCAGTGGGGGCAATCAGCCCCAGCATTTT. Combining the CDR3 with reference TRBV28 and TRBJ1-5 gives the whole variable domain DVKVTQSSRYLVKRTGEKVFLECVQDMDHENMFWYRQDPGLGLRLIYFSYDVKMKEKGDIPEGYSVSREKKERFSLILESASTNQTSMYLCASSGGNQPQHFGDGTRLSIL.

The chain employs TRBV28 and TRBJ1-2; D is perhaps TRBD1 (5 bases). Germline V lookup: CDR1 MDHEN, CDR2 SYDVKM. This CDR3 spans 14 amino acids. V lost 3 bases, J lost 8 bases, and 16 bases lay in between. DNA for the CDR3: TGTGCCAGCAGTTTTCTCGGGACGATCCTAGGCTACACCTTC. It encodes CASSFLGTILGYTF.

The chain uses TRBV5-1 and TRBJ2-1; D ambiguous. V gave up 0 bases and J gave up 4 bases, with 8 bases separating them. Germline V gives CDR1 SGHRS, CDR2 YFSETQ. The length of the CDR3 is 14 residues. CDR3 loop: CASSLGQEYNEQFF. The CDR3 DNA reads as TGCGCCAGCAGCTTGGGGCAGGAATACAATGAGCAGTTCTTC.

The V and J genes are TRBV7-3 and TRBJ2-6; 8 bases fit TRBD1. This CDR3 contains 20 residues. V shed 5 bases and J 3 bases; nucleotides not matched to a gene: 18. Per germline, CDR1 SGHTA and CDR2 FQGTGA. The CDR3 loop reads CASSPNPRPGGAGGANVLTF. In DNA form, the CDR3 reads TGTGCCAGCAGCCCCAACCCCCGGCCAGGGGGCGCAGGTGGGGCCAACGTCCTGACTTTC.

As regards this clonotype: The junction differs from germline at one of its ends, possibly a read error. The V call is TRBV30, the J call TRBJ2-7; 10 nucleotides agree with TRBD2. Looked up from germline, CDR1 is GTSNPN and CDR2 is SVGIG (reference sequence). The CDR3 extends over 14 amino acids. The CDR3: CACSASGRVYEQYF. DNA of the CDR3: TGTGCCTGTAGTGCTAGCGGGAGAGTTTACGAGCAGTACTTC.

This chain connects TRBV28 to TRBJ2-5; 8 bases align to TRBD1. V gave up 3 bases and J gave up 5 bases; unmatched junction bases: 17. From germline, CDR1 is MDHEN and CDR2 SYDVKM. This CDR3 spans 18 amino acids. CDR3 nucleotide sequence: TGTGCCAGCAGTTTTAGGCCCTCCCGGACAGGGCCGCGGGAGACCCAGTACTTC. It specifies CASSFRPSRTGPRETQYF.

This chain links TRBV20-1 with TRBJ2-1; 7 nucleotides line up with TRBD2. The trim removed 2 bases at V and 6 bases at J, leaving 10 bases unmatched. Looked up from germline, CDR1 is DFQATT and CDR2 is SNEGSKA (reference sequence). The length of the CDR3 is 15 residues. The CDR3 region has the DNA TGCAGTGCTAGAAATGGACTAGGAGGGATCAATGAGCAGTTCTTC. As protein: CSARNGLGGINEQFF.

V and J are TRBV27 and TRBJ1-5; D gene unclear. Germline CDR1 and CDR2: MNHEY and SMNVEV (reference sequence). Trimming took off 3 bases at V and 4 bases at J, with 10 bases between the two ends. This CDR3 comprises 14 residues. This CDR3 is CASSFTGPNQPQHF. CDR3 in DNA: TGTGCCAGCAGTTTTACGGGTCCTAATCAGCCCCAGCATTTT.

The chain is built from TRBV29-1 and TRBJ2-7; TRBD2 agrees at 7 bases. The CDR3 sequence is 15 residues long. CDR1 and CDR2 (germline): SQVTM, ANQGSEA. The V segment lost 4 bases and the J segment 6 bases; nucleotides outside the gene matches: 15. This CDR3 reads CSVARESLVGIEQYF. The CDR3, as DNA: TGCAGCGTTGCGCGGGAGTCGCTAGTGGGGATCGAGCAGTACTTC.

This clonotype came up a few times. The V call is TRBV19, the J call TRBJ2-3, with 7 bases aligning to TRBD2. CDR1 is LNHDA and CDR2 is SQIVND in the germline V gene (reference sequence). CDR3 length equals 14 residues. Unmatched junction bases numbered 7, after V lost 5 bases and J lost 5 bases. The CDR3 spells CASSRAGAGDTQYF. CDR3 DNA sequence: TGTGCCAGTAGTCGGGCGGGAGCGGGAGATACGCAGTATTTT. Full variable domain (rest looked up from reference TRBV19 and TRBJ2-3): DGGITQSPKYLFRKEGQNVTLSCEQNLNHDAMYWYRQDPGQGLRLIYYSQIVNDFQKGDIAEGYSVSREKKESFPLTVTSAQKNPTAFYLCASSRAGAGDTQYFGPGTRLTVL.

The V and J genes are TRBV6-5 and TRBJ2-1; a possible D gene is TRBD2 (6 bases). The CDR3 has 14 amino acids. The germline V and J ends were trimmed by 5 bases and 6 bases, with 14 bases remaining between them. Germline lookup yields CDR1 MNHEY and CDR2 SVGAGI. CDR3 loop: CASSPGLSGNEQFF. In DNA, the CDR3 is TGTGCCAGCAGTCCCGGACTATCCGGCAATGAGCAGTTCTTC.

The V and J genes are TRBV28 and TRBJ2-7; 8 bases agree with TRBD2. The CDR3 runs 17 residues. CDR1 and CDR2 (germline): MDHEN, SYDVKM. V was clipped by 5 bases and J by 4 bases; unmatched bases: 16. The DNA of the CDR3 is TGTGCCAGCAGTCCCCTCGTAAGCGGGAGAAAATATTACGAGCAGTACTTC. Translating gives CASSPLVSGRKYYEQYF.

This clonotype was seen only a few times. The J gene is TRBJ2-3, the V gene TRBV19, with D possibly TRBD2 on 5 matching bases. Trimming shortened V by 5 bases and J by 1 base, and 13 bases separated the two germline ends. This CDR3 is built from 15 residues. CDR1 and CDR2 from the germline V gene are LNHDA and SQIVND (reference sequence). Here the CDR3 reads CASSVLAGRTDTQYF. The CDR3, as DNA: TGTGCCAGTAGTGTATTGGCGGGCCGCACAGATACGCAGTATTTT.

In DNA form, the CDR3 reads TGTGCCTGGAGTCACAGTGAAGAGACCCAGTACTTC. It yields the protein CAWSHSEETQYF. The rearrangement uses TRBV30 and TRBJ2-5; no definite D call. This CDR3 region has 12 residues. Germline loops: CDR1 GTSNPN, CDR2 SVGIG (reference sequence). Trimming stripped 2 bases from V and 3 bases from J, with 7 bases between.

The chain employs TRBV5-1 and TRBJ1-3; 8 positions agree with TRBD1. V gave up 4 bases and J gave up 1 base; unmatched junction bases: 4. The CDR3 consists of 15 residues. Germline V gene lookup returns CDR1 SGHRS and CDR2 YFSETQ. CDR3 sequence: CASSQDRASGNTIYF. The CDR3 DNA reads as TGCGCCAGCAGCCAGGACAGGGCTTCTGGAAACACCATATATTTT. Using reference TRBV5-1 and TRBJ1-3 for the parts outside the CDR3, the full variable domain is KAGVTQTPRYLIKTRGQQVTLSCSPISGHRSVSWYQQTPGQGLQFLFEYFSETQRNKGNFPGRFSGRQFSNSRSEMNVSTLELGDSALYLCASSQDRASGNTIYFGEGSWLTVV.

This clonotype was observed many times. The chain couples TRBV28 to TRBJ1-4; D gene ambiguous. The CDR3 consists of 14 residues. Between the trimmed V and J ends, which lost 8 bases and 0 bases, there was a span of 10 bases. Looked up from germline, CDR1 is MDHEN and CDR2 is SYDVKM. The CDR3 region has the DNA TGTGCCAGCCGACATTCTGCAACTAATGAAAAACTGTTTTTT. Its translation is CASRHSATNEKLFF.

The V call is TRBV27, the J call TRBJ2-1, with a weak D call TRBD2 (7 bases). Germline CDR1 is MNHEY and CDR2 is SMNVEV (reference sequence). The CDR3 contains 16 residues. Trimming pared 5 bases from V and 4 bases from J, leaving 18 bases between. CDR3 in amino acids: CASSGGGGVPYNEQFF. The CDR3 DNA sequence: TGTGCCAGCAGTGGGGGGGGCGGGGTTCCATACAATGAGCAGTTCTTC.

This chain connects TRBV12-3 or TRBV12-4 to TRBJ2-7; possible D gene TRBD1, 5 bases. V was pared by 3 bases and J by 3 bases, with 15 bases between. This CDR3 region has 15 residues. Here the CDR3 reads CASSFRTPQIYEQYF. DNA of the CDR3: TGTGCCAGCAGTTTCAGGACACCGCAAATCTACGAGCAGTACTTC.

The rearrangement joins TRBV18 to TRBJ2-7, with TRBD2 matching over 12 bases. The CDR3 has 17 amino acids. V lost 2 bases, J lost 3 bases, and 8 bases stayed unmatched. CDR1 is KGHSH, CDR2 LQKENI, per germline. CDR3 region: CASSPVLAGGVGYEQYF. The CDR3 nucleotides are TGTGCCAGCTCACCAGTTCTAGCGGGAGGGGTTGGCTACGAGCAGTACTTC.

The J gene is TRBJ1-5, the V gene TRBV5-5; D unresolved. Deletions cut 1 base from V and 0 bases from J, with 14 bases between. This CDR3 is built from 17 residues. In germline, CDR1 is SGHKS, CDR2 YYEKEE (reference sequence). CDR3 in amino acids: CASSLFVRIDSNQPQHF. The CDR3 DNA reads as TGTGCCAGCAGCTTGTTCGTGAGAATAGATAGCAATCAGCCCCAGCATTTT. The variable domain in full, with the rest retrieved from reference TRBV5-5 and TRBJ1-5, is DAGVTQSPTHLIKTRGQQVTLRCSPISGHKSVSWYQQVLGQGPQFIFQYYEKEERGRGNFPDRFSARQFPNYSSELNVNALLLGDSALYLCASSLFVRIDSNQPQHFGDGTRLSIL.

The chain joins TRBV10-2 to TRBJ1-1, with D perhaps TRBD1 (5 bases). V lost 6 bases and J 1 base, leaving 12 bases between the germline ends. The length of the CDR3 is 14 residues. Germline CDR1 and CDR2: WSHSY and SAAADI. This chain's CDR3 is CASRGRGANTEAFF. The CDR3 coding sequence is TGCGCCAGCAGGGGACGGGGAGCGAACACTGAAGCTTTCTTT.

This clonotype was found a few times. The chain uses TRBV6-6 and TRBJ1-6; D is ambiguous. CDR3 length: 15 residues. The V end was cut by 3 bases, the J end by 8 bases, with 14 bases between. Germline V gene sequence: CDR1 MNHNY, CDR2 SVGAGI (reference sequence). The CDR3 protein is CASSYSTVADSPLHF. For the CDR3, the DNA is TGTGCCAGCAGTTATAGTACGGTTGCGGATTCACCCCTCCACTTT.

This clonotype was seen at least ten times. The V call is TRBV29-1, the J call TRBJ2-7; maybe TRBD2 (5 bases). This CDR3 region has 14 residues. The V and J ends lost 4 bases and 0 bases respectively, with 13 bases between them. Germline V lookup: CDR1 SQVTM, CDR2 ANQGSEA. The CDR3, as DNA: TGCAGCGTTGCCCGGACTGCCTCCTCCTACGAGCAGTACTTC. The encoded protein is CSVARTASSYEQYF.

This sequence joins TRBV29-1 and TRBJ1-1; D may be TRBD1 (6 bases). CDR3 length: 13 amino acids. The V gene's germline CDR1 is SQVTM and CDR2 ANQGSEA. The V end lost 7 bases, the J end lost 11 bases, and 23 bases lay between the germline ends. CDR3 nucleotides: TGCAGCGCTAGCCCAACAGGGTATGGCTATGCTTTCTTT. The encoded protein is CSASPTGYGYAFF.

This chain uses TRBV5-4 with TRBJ2-7; D is possibly TRBD1 or TRBD2 (5 bases each). The V end was cut by 3 bases, the J end by 0 bases, with 13 bases between. The CDR3 has 15 amino acids. Per the germline V gene, CDR1 is SGHNT and CDR2 is YYREEE (reference sequence). CDR3 sequence (DNA): TGTGCCAGCAGCTCCTCCGGGACGCTCTCCTACGAGCAGTACTTC. It yields the protein CASSSSGTLSYEQYF.

This chain uses TRBV29-1 with TRBJ1-2; 7 nucleotides match TRBD1. V gave up 4 bases and J gave up 7 bases; unmatched junction bases: 12. The CDR3 totals 14 residues. CDR1 is SQVTM, CDR2 ANQGSEA, per germline. DNA of the CDR3: TGCAGCGTTGCGGGGCAGGGGGATATCGGTGGCTACACCTTC. Its protein product is CSVAGQGDIGGYTF.

This chain links TRBV27 with TRBJ2-7; D possibly corresponds to TRBD1 (6 bases). Germline V gene data show CDR1 as MNHEY and CDR2 as SMNVEV (reference sequence). This CDR3 contains 15 residues. The ends were cut back, 4 bases at V and 0 bases at J, with 13 bases in the middle. In DNA form, the CDR3 reads TGTGCCAGCAGTTCACACAGGGAGAGCTCCTACGAGCAGTACTTC. It yields the protein CASSSHRESSYEQYF.